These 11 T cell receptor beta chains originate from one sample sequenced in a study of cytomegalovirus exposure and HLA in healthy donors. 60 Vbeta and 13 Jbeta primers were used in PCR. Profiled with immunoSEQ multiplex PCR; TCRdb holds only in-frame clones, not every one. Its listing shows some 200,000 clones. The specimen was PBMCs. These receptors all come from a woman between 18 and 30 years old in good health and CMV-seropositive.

CDR3 residues: CASSKGRGNEQFF. CDR3 in DNA: TGCGCCAGCAGCAAGGGACGGGGGAATGAGCAGTTCTTC. This sequence joins TRBV5-1 and TRBJ2-1, with D perhaps TRBD2 (6 bases). From germline, CDR1 is SGHRS and CDR2 YFSETQ. The CDR3 spans 13 residues. V dropped 4 bases and J dropped 7 bases, with 12 bases sitting between them.

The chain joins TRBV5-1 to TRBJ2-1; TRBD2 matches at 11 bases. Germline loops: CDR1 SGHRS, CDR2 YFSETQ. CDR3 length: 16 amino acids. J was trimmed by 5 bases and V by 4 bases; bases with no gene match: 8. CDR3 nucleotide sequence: TGCGCCAGCAGCCAACTACTAGCGGGGGTAGACAATGAGCAGTTCTTC. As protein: CASSQLLAGVDNEQFF.

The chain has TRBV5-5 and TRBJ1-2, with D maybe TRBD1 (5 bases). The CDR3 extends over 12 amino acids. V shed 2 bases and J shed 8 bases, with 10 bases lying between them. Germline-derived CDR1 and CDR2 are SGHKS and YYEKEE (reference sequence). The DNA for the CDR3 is TGTGCCAGCAGCTTTAGGACACCCGGCTACACCTTC. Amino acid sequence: CASSFRTPGYTF.

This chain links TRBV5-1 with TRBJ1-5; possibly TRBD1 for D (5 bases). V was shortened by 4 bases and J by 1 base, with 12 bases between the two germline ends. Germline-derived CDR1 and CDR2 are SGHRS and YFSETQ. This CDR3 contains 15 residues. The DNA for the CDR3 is TGCGCCAGCAGCCCTTCGGGGGGAAGCAATCAGCCCCAGCATTTT. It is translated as CASSPSGGSNQPQHF.

The CDR3 spells CASSRLTGFVDTEAFF. CDR3 nucleotides: TGCGCCAGCAGCCGATTGACAGGATTTGTTGACACTGAAGCTTTCTTT. The rearrangement links TRBV5-1 to TRBJ1-1, with D tentatively TRBD1 (6 bases). V shed 4 bases and J shed 3 bases, with 19 bases lying between them. Per the germline V gene, CDR1 is SGHRS and CDR2 is YFSETQ. The CDR3 has 16 amino acids. Complete variable domain (other parts from reference TRBV5-1 and TRBJ1-1): KAGVTQTPRYLIKTRGQQVTLSCSPISGHRSVSWYQQTPGQGLQFLFEYFSETQRNKGNFPGRFSGRQFSNSRSEMNVSTLELGDSALYLCASSRLTGFVDTEAFFGQGTRLTVV.

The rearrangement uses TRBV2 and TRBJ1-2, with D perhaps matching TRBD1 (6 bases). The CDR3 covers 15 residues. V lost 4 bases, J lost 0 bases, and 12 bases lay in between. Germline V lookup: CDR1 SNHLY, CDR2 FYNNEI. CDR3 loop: CASSVQGRTNYGYTF. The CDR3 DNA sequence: TGTGCCAGCAGTGTACAGGGACGTACTAACTATGGCTACACCTTC.

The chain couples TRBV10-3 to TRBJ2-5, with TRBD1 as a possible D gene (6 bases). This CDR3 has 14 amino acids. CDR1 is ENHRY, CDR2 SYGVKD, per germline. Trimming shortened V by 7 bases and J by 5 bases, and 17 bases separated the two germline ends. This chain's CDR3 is CAIKGDLSRETQYF. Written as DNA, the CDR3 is TGTGCCATCAAGGGGGATCTCTCGAGGGAGACCCAGTACTTC.

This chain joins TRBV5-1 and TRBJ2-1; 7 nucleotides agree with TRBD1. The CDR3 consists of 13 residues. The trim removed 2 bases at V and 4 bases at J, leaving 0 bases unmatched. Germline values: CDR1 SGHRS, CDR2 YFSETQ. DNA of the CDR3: TGCGCCAGCAGCTTACAGGGGTACAATGAGCAGTTCTTC. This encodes CASSLQGYNEQFF.

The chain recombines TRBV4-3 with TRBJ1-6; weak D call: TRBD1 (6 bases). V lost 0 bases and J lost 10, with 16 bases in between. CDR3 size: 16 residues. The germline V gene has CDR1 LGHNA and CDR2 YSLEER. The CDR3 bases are TGCGCCAGCAGCCAAGATGGGGGCCGCTCAATCTCACCCCTCCACTTT. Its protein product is CASSQDGGRSISPLHF.

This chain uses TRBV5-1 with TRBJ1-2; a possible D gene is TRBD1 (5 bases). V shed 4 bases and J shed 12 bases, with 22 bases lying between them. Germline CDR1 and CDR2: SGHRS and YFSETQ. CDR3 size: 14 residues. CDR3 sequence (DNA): TGCGCCAGCAGCCCTAGTACGGGCAGGGCGGCCGACACCTTC. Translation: CASSPSTGRAADTF.

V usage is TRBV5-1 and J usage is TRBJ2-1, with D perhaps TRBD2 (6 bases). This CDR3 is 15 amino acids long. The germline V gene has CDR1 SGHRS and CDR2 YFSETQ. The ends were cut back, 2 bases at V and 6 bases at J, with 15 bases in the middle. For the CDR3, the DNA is TGCGCCAGCAGCTTTTCCACTAGCTCAGGCAATGAGCAGTTCTTC. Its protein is CASSFSTSSGNEQFF.